These 25 T cell receptor beta chains originate from one sample sequenced in a study of cytomegalovirus exposure and HLA in healthy donors (dated by TCRdb to 2016 to 2017). Libraries were made using the immunoSEQ multiplex PCR assay. The multiplex PCR relied on a mix of 60 forward primers for TCR Vbeta segments and 13 reverse primers for TCR Jbeta segments. TCRdb's version of the immuneACCESS table is confined to in-frame rearrangements and falls short of the full clone set. An unresolved V gene accounts for under half of the shortfall where checked; the remainder is of unknown origin. The sample yields 55,000 to 80,000 clones; roughly 78% were counted once. Clones ranked in the top ten supply 1.5% to 2% of the sample. Sequencing was done on a sample of PBMCs. These receptors all come from a man in his late teens or twenties in good health and CMV-seronegative.

This clone was seen just once. This chain links TRBV5-4 with TRBJ2-7, with 12 bases fitting TRBD2. J lost 6 bases, V lost 2 bases, and 6 bases had no gene match. The germline gives CDR1 SGHNT, CDR2 YYREEE (reference sequence). This CDR3 region has 15 residues. CDR3 residues: CASSLRLAGVSEQYF. CDR3 DNA: TGTGCCAGCAGCTTACGACTAGCGGGAGTAAGCGAGCAGTACTTC. The whole variable domain, remainder taken from reference TRBV5-4 and TRBJ2-7, is ETGVTQSPTHLIKTRGQQVTLRCSSQSGHNTVSWYQQALGQGPQFIFQYYREEENGRGNFPPRFSGLQFPNYSSELNVNALELDDSALYLCASSLRLAGVSEQYFGPGTRLTVT.

This sequence joins TRBV4-1 and TRBJ2-3; a possible D gene is TRBD2 (5 bases). The CDR3 is 16 residues long. Germline V gives CDR1 MGHRA, CDR2 YSYEKL. The V end lost 1 base, the J end lost 4 bases, and 15 bases lay between the germline ends. CDR3 nucleotides: TGCGCCAGCAGCCAAGTTTTAGCGCGATCCCCAGATACGCAGTATTTT. This gives the protein CASSQVLARSPDTQYF.

The chain joins TRBV7-9 to TRBJ2-7, with D possibly TRBD1 on 6 matching bases. The CDR3 consists of 12 residues. The germline gives CDR1 SEHNR, CDR2 FQNEAQ (reference sequence). V shed 11 bases and J shed 2 bases, with 13 bases lying between them. CDR3 loop: CAVQQGAYEQYF. The CDR3 nucleotides are TGTGCCGTGCAACAGGGAGCCTACGAGCAGTACTTC.

This chain joins TRBV19 and TRBJ1-5, with 7 bases lining up with TRBD1. Germline V gene sequence: CDR1 LNHDA, CDR2 SQIVND (reference sequence). Trimming cost V 1 base and J 7 bases; bases outside gene matches: 4. The CDR3 covers 14 residues. This CDR3 is CASSIGQGGQPQHF. CDR3 nucleotide sequence: TGTGCCAGTAGTATAGGACAGGGTGGGCAGCCCCAGCATTTT.

The sample holds a few counts of this clone. This rearrangement joins TRBV29-1 to TRBJ2-7, with a weak D call TRBD2 (5 bases). The CDR3 spans 13 residues. The V and J ends lost 3 bases and 1 base respectively, with 10 bases between them. Germline V gives CDR1 SQVTM, CDR2 ANQGSEA. In DNA, the CDR3 is TGCAGCGTTGAGGCCGGAGGATCCTACGAGCAGTACTTC. This gives the protein CSVEAGGSYEQYF.

The chain recombines TRBV5-1 with TRBJ2-7; D is ambiguous. The CDR3 covers 15 residues. Between the trimmed V and J ends, which lost 0 bases and 0 bases, there was a span of 10 bases. Per the germline V gene, CDR1 is SGHRS and CDR2 is YFSETQ. The DNA for the CDR3 is TGCGCCAGCAGCTTGGTCGCGGCAAACTCCTACGAGCAGTACTTC. Translating gives CASSLVAANSYEQYF.

This clone was recorded only once. One junction end does not reproduce the germline sequence, and a read error may be involved. The J gene is TRBJ2-3, the V gene TRBV7-9; 7 positions agree with TRBD2. CDR1 is SEHNR, CDR2 FQNEAQ, per germline (reference sequence). This CDR3 has 15 residues. CDR3 in amino acids: CSSSFKAGGTDTQYF. CDR3 coding DNA: TGTTCCAGCAGCTTTAAGGCGGGGGGCACAGATACGCAGTATTTT.

The V and J genes are TRBV7-9 and TRBJ1-2; maybe TRBD1 (6 bases). Trimming shortened V by 5 bases and J by 3 bases, and 10 bases separated the two germline ends. The CDR3 sequence is 13 residues long. Per the germline V gene, CDR1 is SEHNR and CDR2 is FQNEAQ (reference sequence). CDR3 sequence reads: CASSNRVDYGYTF. The CDR3 DNA follows: TGTGCCAGCAGCAACAGGGTGGACTATGGCTACACCTTC.

The genes are TRBV28 and TRBJ1-4; perhaps TRBD1 as D (6 bases). The CDR3 extends over 14 amino acids. Trimming stripped 7 bases from V and 8 bases from J, with 17 bases between. CDR1 and CDR2 from the germline V gene are MDHEN and SYDVKM. CDR3 protein: CASMQQGFGEKLFF. CDR3 DNA sequence: TGTGCCAGCATGCAACAGGGCTTTGGCGAAAAACTGTTTTTT. The entire variable domain, with the rest obtained from reference TRBV28 and TRBJ1-4, is as follows: DVKVTQSSRYLVKRTGEKVFLECVQDMDHENMFWYRQDPGLGLRLIYFSYDVKMKEKGDIPEGYSVSREKKERFSLILESASTNQTSMYLCASMQQGFGEKLFFGSGTQLSVL.

This clone was counted a single time. The chain combines TRBV19 with TRBJ1-5; no clear D. V shed 6 bases and J shed 6 bases, with 18 bases lying between them. The CDR3 length is 15 residues. Germline CDR1 and CDR2: LNHDA and SQIVND (reference sequence). In DNA, the CDR3 is TGTGCCAGTAGCTCAAACCAGCCGGGAAGTCAGCCCCAGCATTTT. This sequence encodes CASSSNQPGSQPQHF. The full variable domain, rest sourced from reference TRBV19 and TRBJ1-5, is DGGITQSPKYLFRKEGQNVTLSCEQNLNHDAMYWYRQDPGQGLRLIYYSQIVNDFQKGDIAEGYSVSREKKESFPLTVTSAQKNPTAFYLCASSSNQPGSQPQHFGDGTRLSIL.

The chain is built from TRBV28 and TRBJ1-5, with 7 bases lining up with TRBD1. In germline, CDR1 is MDHEN, CDR2 SYDVKM. The V and J ends lost 4 bases and 2 bases, in that order; junction bases with no gene match: 5. CDR3 length: 15 amino acids. The CDR3 loop is CASSSPDRRNQPQHF. The CDR3 nucleotides read TGTGCCAGCAGTTCCCCGGACAGGCGCAATCAGCCCCAGCATTTT.

The J gene is TRBJ2-1, the V gene TRBV20-1, with D uncertain. V was cut by 6 bases and J by 9 bases, with 9 bases left in between. This CDR3 spans 10 amino acids. CDR1 and CDR2 (germline): DFQATT, SNEGSKA (reference sequence). The CDR3 DNA sequence: TGCAGTGCCCCTGACTCTGAGCAGTTCTTC. Translating it yields CSAPDSEQFF.

The chain combines TRBV28 with TRBJ2-2; TRBD2 matches 13 bases. The germline V gene has CDR1 MDHEN and CDR2 SYDVKM. J was trimmed by 7 bases and V by 2 bases; bases with no gene match: 4. This CDR3 has 16 residues. DNA for the CDR3: TGTGCCAGCAGTTTAACTAGCGGGAGGGCCATCGGGGAGCTGTTTTTT. This sequence encodes CASSLTSGRAIGELFF.

The chain combines TRBV28 with TRBJ1-1, with 7 bases fitting TRBD1. CDR1 and CDR2 from the germline V gene are MDHEN and SYDVKM. This CDR3 is built from 13 residues. Germline trimming cut 3 bases from V and 6 bases from J; bases unmatched to any gene: 4. The CDR3 protein is CASSFGDRAEAFF. CDR3 coding DNA: TGTGCCAGCAGTTTTGGGGACAGAGCTGAAGCTTTCTTT.

The count of this clone is one. The chain employs TRBV28 and TRBJ1-6, with unresolved D. Deletions cut 5 bases from V and 3 bases from J, with 11 bases between. This CDR3 spans 15 amino acids. CDR1 MDHEN and CDR2 SYDVKM come from the germline V gene. Here the CDR3 DNA reads TGTGCCAGCAGTCATCGGGATGTCTATAATTCACCCCTCCACTTT. This gives the protein CASSHRDVYNSPLHF.

This clone occurred once. The V gene is TRBV5-4, the J gene TRBJ1-4; D is perhaps TRBD1 (6 bases). This CDR3 contains 14 residues. Germline V gene lookup returns CDR1 SGHNT and CDR2 YYREEE (reference sequence). Trimming removed 2 bases from V and 6 bases from J, with 11 bases in between. CDR3 DNA sequence: TGTGCCAGCAGCTTTGACAGGTCGGATGAAAAACTGTTTTTT. This encodes CASSFDRSDEKLFF.

The rearrangement links TRBV5-1 to TRBJ2-2, with 9 bases fitting TRBD2. With V trimmed by 4 bases and J by 5 bases, 21 bases remained unmatched. The CDR3 runs to 20 residues. Germline CDR1 and CDR2: SGHRS and YFSETQ. Here the CDR3 reads CASSPFSGHFSGRGTGELFF. CDR3 DNA: TGCGCCAGCAGCCCATTCTCGGGCCATTTTAGCGGGAGAGGTACCGGGGAGCTGTTTTTT. The full variable domain, completed using reference TRBV5-1 and TRBJ2-2, is KAGVTQTPRYLIKTRGQQVTLSCSPISGHRSVSWYQQTPGQGLQFLFEYFSETQRNKGNFPGRFSGRQFSNSRSEMNVSTLELGDSALYLCASSPFSGHFSGRGTGELFFGEGSRLTVL.

This clone has a handful of counts. The chain employs TRBV2 and TRBJ2-3; perhaps TRBD1 as D (5 bases). Germline V CDR1 and CDR2: SNHLY, FYNNEI. The CDR3 contains 15 residues. V was shortened by 5 bases and J by 2 bases, with 14 bases between the two germline ends. The CDR3 is CASSQQGRSTDTQYF. As DNA, the CDR3 is TGTGCCAGCAGTCAGCAGGGCAGATCCACAGATACGCAGTATTTT.

The rearrangement links TRBV29-1 to TRBJ2-1, with 8 bases fitting TRBD2. Germline assignment: CDR1 SQVTM and CDR2 ANQGSEA. The CDR3 runs 13 residues. V lost 7 bases to trimming and J lost 7 bases; unmatched junction nucleotides: 9. CDR3 coding DNA: TGCAGCGGCGGGACTAGTTCGCTGAATGAGCAGTTCTTC. Its translation: CSGGTSSLNEQFF.

The chain carries TRBV2 and TRBJ1-5, with TRBD1 identical over 7 bases. From germline, CDR1 is SNHLY and CDR2 FYNNEI. V shed 2 bases and J 7 bases; nucleotides not matched to a gene: 5. This CDR3 contains 14 residues. The CDR3 spells CASSESHRGQPQHF. The CDR3 DNA sequence: TGTGCCAGCAGTGAATCGCACAGGGGACAGCCCCAGCATTTT.

The genes are TRBV19 and TRBJ1-2; D remains ambiguous. This CDR3 contains 12 residues. V lost 6 bases, J lost 7 bases, and 12 bases lay in between. The germline CDR1 and CDR2 sequences are LNHDA and SQIVND (reference sequence). The CDR3 bases are TGTGCCAGTAGCCTTCTCACTGGTGGCTACACCTTC. This gives the protein CASSLLTGGYTF.

DNA for the CDR3: TGTGCCAGCAGCTTAGGACAGGGAGCTATCGGGCAGTACTTC. This encodes CASSLGQGAIGQYF. The chain combines TRBV7-2 with TRBJ2-7, with TRBD1 matching over 7 bases. The length of the CDR3 is 14 residues. CDR1 SGHTA and CDR2 FQGNSA come from the germline V gene. The J segment lost 9 bases and the V segment lost 1 base, leaving 9 bases of the junction unmatched.

V is TRBV7-3 and J is TRBJ2-1, with a weak D call TRBD2 (5 bases). The CDR3 runs to 15 residues. The V and J ends lost 2 bases and 7 bases respectively, with 15 bases between them. The germline V gene has CDR1 SGHTA and CDR2 FQGTGA. Here the CDR3 DNA reads TGTGCCAGCAGCTTATTCCGGGGTGAAACAAATGAGCAGTTCTTC. The encoded protein is CASSLFRGETNEQFF.

A single count supports this clone. The chain joins TRBV5-1 to TRBJ2-1; 8 nucleotides agree with TRBD2. Trimming at V came to 0 bases and at J to 6 bases, leaving 5 bases not matched to a gene. Germline CDR1 SGHRS, CDR2 YFSETQ. This CDR3 has 15 amino acids. CDR3 region: CASSLDKRELNEQFF. The CDR3 nucleotides are TGCGCCAGCAGCTTGGATAAGCGGGAGCTCAATGAGCAGTTCTTC.

The chain recombines TRBV11-3 with TRBJ2-6; perhaps TRBD2 as D (6 bases). Trimming cost V 5 bases and J 2 bases, with 13 bases left between them. This CDR3 is 16 amino acids long. CDR1 and CDR2 from the germline V gene are SGHNT and YENEEA. The CDR3 DNA reads as TGTGCCAGCAGCAAGGGTGGGGGGACTGGGGCCAACGTCCTGACTTTC. Protein: CASSKGGGTGANVLTF. The full variable domain, rest sourced from reference TRBV11-3 and TRBJ2-6, is EAGVVQSPRYKIIEKKQPVAFWCNPISGHNTLYWYLQNLGQGPELLIRYENEEAVDDSQLPKDRFSAERLKGVDSTLKIQPAELGDSAVYLCASSKGGGTGANVLTFGAGSRLTVL.